The clone carrying this T cell receptor beta chain was counted many times. As yet, its antigen is unknown. Per the germline V gene, CDR1 is MGHDK and CDR2 is SYGVNS. Trimming removed 2 bases at V and 4 bases at J, with 8 bases between. CDR3 length: 13 residues. These data are taken from a study of regulatory T cells in long-lasting Graves disease. Looking at the study overall: Antithyroid drugs had been taken under 3 months by newly diagnosed Graves' patients.

Whole-study findings and limits: Among samples with persistent disease, TRBV28, TRBJ1-2 and TRBJ2-5 were favored.

The time point is: newly diagnosed GD, antithyroid drugs for less than 3 months. PBMCs provided the RNA from which the TCR library was made. All patients originated from an endocrinology department located in Xi'an, China. CDR3 regions were amplified by Arm-PCR using iRepertoire HTBI primers to build TCR beta libraries. TCRdb re-called the multiplex PCR reads with MiXCR, one entry per CDR3 protein. The repertoire has under 300,000 distinct CDR3 sequences, around 19% of them found once; the top ten carry about 20%. The sequence derives from a female donor with Graves disease. The chain recombines TRBV25-1 with TRBJ1-2; D call uncertain. The sample was peripheral blood mononuclear cells (PBMCs), taken at new diagnosis, from a patient treated with antithyroid drugs. The CDR3 bases are TGTGCCAGCAGTGAAGTAGCGGGCTATGGCTACACCTTC. Amino acid sequence: CASSEVAGYGYTF.